The present entry profiles one TCR beta chain with its context. This clonotype has a count of ten or more. This clone's antigen is unknown. No per-base quality is available; no much larger clone lies one base away. Libraries of naive CD8 T cells were built from about 20,000 to 1,000,000 sorted cells, with 10%, 30% or 50% of the purified RNA used. Naive CD8 T cells, defined as CD8+CD4-CCR7+CD45RA+, were FACS-sorted into RLT Plus buffer on a BD FACSAria II. Detection sensitivity was tested by spiking Jurkat RNA equal to some 10 TCR copies' worth into samples containing about 20,000-1,100,000 naive CD8 T cells. Enrichment of CD8 T cells was done with RosetteSep CD8+ T Cell Enrichment Cocktail plus Ficoll-Paque, and ACK red cell lysis came afterward. The data derive from a study of molecular identifiers for immune sequencing clone quantification (dated by TCRdb to between 2018 and 2020). Regarding the complete study: For a replicate experiment, the RNA from either around 20,000 or 100,000 naive CD8 T cells was divided into five aliquots, and four of those aliquots went on to sequencing. The study was a methods study using CD8 T cells to benchmark molecular-identifier clustering-based TCR repertoire sequencing (MIDCIRS) and TCR RNA copy counting.

Summary of the overall study and its limitations: The naive libraries included spiked-in Jurkat TCR RNA (about 11 copies' worth), and this RNA is not part of the donor repertoire. Spiked-in Jurkat TCR RNA equal to a single cell's worth was reported to be detectable even within one million naive CD8 T cells. Modeling estimated 2.5 to 3.5 recovered TCR RNA copies per cell, compared with approximately 10 by digital PCR, which implies 25% to 30% capture efficiency. The sizes of highly expanded clones could end up underestimated when identical TCR molecules share a barcode. Without barcode sub-clustering, chimeric consensus sequences inflated TCR diversity; chimeras reached as high as 47%. In CMV-specific effector cells, clones with more than 20 RNA copies contained over 99% of molecules, whereas in naive cells such clones contained under 1% of molecules.

CDR1 and CDR2 are drawn from the germline V gene: SGHRS, YFSETQ. Trimming removed 2 bases from V and 4 bases from J; the gene matches leave 14 bases unexplained. The CDR3 sequence holds 17 residues, the cysteine and phenylalanine included. Only the CDR3 DNA is retained, 51 bases long and in frame from the first base. Library construction relied on PCR. The sequencing machine was a NextSeq 500. Bulk TCR libraries were made following a previously described method, with the TCR primers given in Table S5. Total RNA was purified with the Qiagen AllPrep DNA/RNA kit. Reads from multiple sequencing runs of the same library were pooled before analysis. As for the original processing: Only reads with exact TCR constant sequence were kept, trimmed to 150 nt, and grouped by their 12-nt molecular barcodes. Within each barcode group, reads were sub-clustered at a 15% Levenshtein threshold, and quality-weighted consensus sequences were built per RNA molecule. Non-functional sequences were discarded, and so were lower-count sequences lying one edit away from another sequence. Barcode sub-clusters with fewer than 20% of the maximum read count were removed, based on fitting two negative binomial distributions. TCRdb passed the public sequencing reads through fastp at Q25 and MiXCR, retaining productive beta sequences. Every entry covers one CDR3 protein and lists the most common genes and DNA from its rows. The V and J calls, along with clone size, are taken from TCRdb and not from the paper's own processing. Counted in this sample were approximately 550,000 distinct CDR3 sequences; about 26% of them appeared once. Around 0.76% of the sample belongs to the ten largest clones.

Sequencing was done on a sample of naive CD8+ T cells from blood, with Jurkat cell RNA spiked in. Reading the label with the study, this specimen's cell subset or site is: FACS-sorted CD8+CD4-CCR7+CD45RA+ naive T cells. This TCR came from a human donor in good health. Some libraries in this study had Jurkat cell RNA spiked in. This receptor chain uses TRBV5-1 and TRBJ1-1; TRBD1 fits 7 bases in the junction. The sequence in DNA is TGCGCCAGCAGCTTAGGGTCCGGTAGGGGGCTCGGCACTGAAGCTTTCTTT. Translated, this is CASSLGSGRGLGTEAFF.